This entry features one T cell receptor beta chain sequence. This CDR3 is 14 amino acids long. Deletions cut 5 bases from V and 7 bases from J, with 12 bases between. Looked up from germline, CDR1 is SGHTA and CDR2 is FQGNSA. The data stem from a study of neurological immune-mediated disorders. The cDNA was generated through 5'RACE incorporating 10-nucleotide random UMIs. TCRdb called the 5' RACE reads again in MiXCR, with one record for every CDR3 protein. This table holds around 46,000 distinct CDR3 sequences, 4.5% found once. This sequence was found in a woman aged 55-69 years with multiple sclerosis. The chain is built from TRBV7-2 and TRBJ1-6; D is unclear. Source material: PBMCs. CDR3 DNA: TGTGCCAGCAGCCTAACCGGGAAGAATTCACCCCTCCACTTT. Its protein product is CASSLTGKNSPLHF.